The clone carrying this T cell receptor beta chain occurred a few times. Its antigen remains unknown. The planned depth of sequencing spanned 1 in 200,000 to 1 in 1 million T cells. TCRdb keeps only in-frame clones here, not all; method: immunoSEQ multiplex PCR. The table shows fewer than 400,000 clones, with around 66% occurring only once. The data originate from a study of cytotoxic CD8 clonotypes in ibrutinib-treated CLL. General study findings and limits: The study sampled sustained-remission and progressing patients at different times.

The germline gives CDR1 SGHDT, CDR2 YYEEEE. V gave up 0 bases and J gave up 5 bases, with 4 bases separating them. The CDR3 extends over 12 amino acids. The origin of this receptor is a human donor with chronic lymphocytic leukemia. The sequenced sample was PBMCs, obtained after 36 months of ibrutinib treatment. The chain couples TRBV5-6 to TRBJ2-3; D remains unclear. The chain's CDR3 is CASSLALDTQYF. The CDR3 nucleotides read TGTGCCAGCAGCTTGGCATTAGATACGCAGTATTTT.